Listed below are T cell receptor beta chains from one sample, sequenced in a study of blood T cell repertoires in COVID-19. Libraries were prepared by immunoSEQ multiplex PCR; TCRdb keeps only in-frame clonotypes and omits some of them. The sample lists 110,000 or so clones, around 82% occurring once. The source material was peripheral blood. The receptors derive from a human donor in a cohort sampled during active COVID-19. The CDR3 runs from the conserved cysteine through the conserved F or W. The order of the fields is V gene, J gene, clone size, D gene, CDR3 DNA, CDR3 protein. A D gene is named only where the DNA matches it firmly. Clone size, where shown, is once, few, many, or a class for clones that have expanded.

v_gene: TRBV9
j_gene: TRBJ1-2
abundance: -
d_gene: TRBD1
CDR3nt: TGTGCCAGCAGCGTAGCAGGACAGGCTAACTATGGCTACACCTTC
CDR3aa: CASSVAGQANYGYTF

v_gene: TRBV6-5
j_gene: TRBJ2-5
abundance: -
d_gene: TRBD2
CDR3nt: TGTGCCAGTTTTGGCGGGGGGGCCGGAGAGACCCAGTACTTC
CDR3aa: CASFGGGAGETQYF

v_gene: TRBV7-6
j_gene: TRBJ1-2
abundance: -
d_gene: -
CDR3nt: TGTGCCAGCAGCTCCCAACAGGGTGAAGATGGCTACACCTTC
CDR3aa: CASSSQQGEDGYTF

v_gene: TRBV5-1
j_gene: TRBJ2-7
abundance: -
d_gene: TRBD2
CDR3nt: TGCGCCAGCAGCAACCTAGCGGGCAACTCCTACGAGCAGTACTTC
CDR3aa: CASSNLAGNSYEQYF

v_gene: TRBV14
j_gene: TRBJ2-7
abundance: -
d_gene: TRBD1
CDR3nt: TGTGCCAGCAGCCTCCTTCCGGGACAGGGTACCCACGAGCAGTACTTC
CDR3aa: CASSLLPGQGTHEQYF

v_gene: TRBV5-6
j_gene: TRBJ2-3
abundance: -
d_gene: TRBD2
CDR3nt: TGTGCCAGCAGCACGACAGCGGGGGGGCCAGATACGCAGTATTTT
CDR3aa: CASSTTAGGPDTQYF

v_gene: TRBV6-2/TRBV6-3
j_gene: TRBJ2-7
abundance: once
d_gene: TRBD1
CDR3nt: TGTGCCAGCAGCCCCCGACAGGGGGGCTCCTACGAGCAGTACTTC
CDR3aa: CASSPRQGGSYEQYF

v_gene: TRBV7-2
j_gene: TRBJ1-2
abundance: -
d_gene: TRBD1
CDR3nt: TGTGCCAGCAGCTTCCGGGACAGGGATGGCTACACCTTC
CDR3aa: CASSFRDRDGYTF

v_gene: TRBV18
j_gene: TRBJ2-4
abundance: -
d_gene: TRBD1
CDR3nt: TGTGCCAGCTCACCACCGCGGACAGGGGTGGGCAAAAACATTCAGTACTTC
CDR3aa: CASSPPRTGVGKNIQYF

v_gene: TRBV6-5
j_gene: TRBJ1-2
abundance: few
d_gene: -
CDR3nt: TGTGCCAGCATCTCTGACAGCGTAACTAACTATGGCTACACCTTC
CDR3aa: CASISDSVTNYGYTF

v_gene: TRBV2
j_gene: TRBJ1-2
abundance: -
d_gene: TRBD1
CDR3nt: TGTGCCAGCAGTGAAGCGCTCCGGGACAGGGTCGAGGGCTACACCTTC
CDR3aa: CASSEALRDRVEGYTF

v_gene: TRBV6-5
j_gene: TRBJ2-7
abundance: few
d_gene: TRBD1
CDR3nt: TGTGCCATCCTCCGGGACAGTATGTACGAGCAGTACTTC
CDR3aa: CAILRDSMYEQYF

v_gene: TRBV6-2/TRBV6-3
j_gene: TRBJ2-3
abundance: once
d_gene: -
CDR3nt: TGTGCCAGCAGTTACTCGTTTAGCCTGAGCACAGATACGCAGTATTTT
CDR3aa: CASSYSFSLSTDTQYF

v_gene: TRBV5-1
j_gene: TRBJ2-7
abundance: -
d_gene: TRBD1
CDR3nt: TGCGCCAGCAGCTTGGGAGGGCGGACAGGAGGCGAGCAGTACTTC
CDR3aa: CASSLGGRTGGEQYF

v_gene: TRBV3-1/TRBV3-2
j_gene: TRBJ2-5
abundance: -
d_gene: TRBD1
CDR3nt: TGTGCCAGCAGGATAACAGGGGGCGAAGAGACCCAGTACTTC
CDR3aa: CASRITGGEETQYF

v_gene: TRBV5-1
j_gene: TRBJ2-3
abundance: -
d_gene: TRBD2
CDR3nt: TGCGCCAGCACCCTTTCCGGACTAGCGGGGACACGCACAGATACGCAGTATTTT
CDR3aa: CASTLSGLAGTRTDTQYF

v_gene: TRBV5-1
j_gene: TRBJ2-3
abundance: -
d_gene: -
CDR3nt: TGCGCCAGCACCCTGGGCGGGCTAGCGACCGCAGATACGCAGTATTTT
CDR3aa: CASTLGGLATADTQYF

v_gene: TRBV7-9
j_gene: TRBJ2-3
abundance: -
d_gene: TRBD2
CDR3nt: TGTGCCAGCAGCTTGGGACTAGCGCCGGCAGATACGCAGTATTTT
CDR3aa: CASSLGLAPADTQYF

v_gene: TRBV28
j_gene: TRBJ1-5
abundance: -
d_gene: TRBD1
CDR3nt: TGTGCCAGCACCATCGGGCGGGACAGTTTCTATCAGCCCCAGCATTTT
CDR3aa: CASTIGRDSFYQPQHF

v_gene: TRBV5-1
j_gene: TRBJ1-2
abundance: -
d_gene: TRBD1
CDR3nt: TGCGCCAGCAGCCGCGCGGACAGGGCTCCTAACTATGGCTACACCTTC
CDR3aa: CASSRADRAPNYGYTF

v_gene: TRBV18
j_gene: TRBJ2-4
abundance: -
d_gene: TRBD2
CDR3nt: TGTGCCAGCTCACCTGGGGCCGGGGGGAGAAACATTCAGTACTTC
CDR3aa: CASSPGAGGRNIQYF

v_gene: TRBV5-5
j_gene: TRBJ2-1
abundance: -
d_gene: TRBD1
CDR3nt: TGTGCCAGCAGCCCCGGCCGGACAGGGCAGTGGGACTACAATGAGCAGTTCTTC
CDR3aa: CASSPGRTGQWDYNEQFF

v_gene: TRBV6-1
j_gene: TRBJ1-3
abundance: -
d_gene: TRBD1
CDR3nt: TGTGCCAGCAGTTTGGACAGGGCGGGAGGAAACACCATATATTTT
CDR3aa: CASSLDRAGGNTIYF

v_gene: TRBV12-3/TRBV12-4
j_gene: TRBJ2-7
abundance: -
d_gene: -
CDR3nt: TGTGCCAGCAGTTGGGGCTTGTACGAGCAGTACTTC
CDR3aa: CASSWGLYEQYF

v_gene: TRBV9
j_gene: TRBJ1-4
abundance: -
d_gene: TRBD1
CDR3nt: TGTGCCAGCAGCCAAGGGGGCGGTGAAAAACTGTTTTTT
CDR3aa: CASSQGGGEKLFF

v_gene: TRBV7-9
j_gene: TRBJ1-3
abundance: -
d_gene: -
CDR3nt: TGTGCCAGCAGCTTTCTCCACAGGGCTGGAAACACCATATATTTT
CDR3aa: CASSFLHRAGNTIYF

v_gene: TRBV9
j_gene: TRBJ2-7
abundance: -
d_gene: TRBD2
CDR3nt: TGTGCCAGCAGCGTAGACCCAGCGGGATACGAGCAGTACTTC
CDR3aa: CASSVDPAGYEQYF

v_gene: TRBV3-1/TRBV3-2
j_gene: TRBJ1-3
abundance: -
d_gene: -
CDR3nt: TGTGCCAGCAGCGCGGCGGTGGGGGCGATCGGAAACACCATATATTTT
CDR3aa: CASSAAVGAIGNTIYF

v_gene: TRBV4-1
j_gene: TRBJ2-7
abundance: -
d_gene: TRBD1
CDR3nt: TGCGCCAGCAGCCCCGGGACAGGGGTTAGCTACGAGCAGTACTTC
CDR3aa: CASSPGTGVSYEQYF

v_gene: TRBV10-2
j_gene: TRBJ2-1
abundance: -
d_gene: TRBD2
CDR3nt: TGCGCCAGCAGTGTTGCGGGGGGGCACAATGAGCAGTTCTTC
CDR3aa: CASSVAGGHNEQFF

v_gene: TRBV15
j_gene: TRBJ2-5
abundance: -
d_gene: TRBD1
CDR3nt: TGTGCCACCAGCAGGGGTCCGGGACAGGGGGTGTCAGGCGCCCAGTACTTC
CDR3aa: CATSRGPGQGVSGAQYF

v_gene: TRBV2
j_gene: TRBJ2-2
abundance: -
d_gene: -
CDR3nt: TGTGCCAGCAGGCAGATGGGCAGGGCGAACACCGGGGAGCTGTTTTTT
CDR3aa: CASRQMGRANTGELFF

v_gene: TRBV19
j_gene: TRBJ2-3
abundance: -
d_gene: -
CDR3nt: TGTGCCAGTAGAACCACCGGGACATCTAGCACAGATACGCAGTATTTT
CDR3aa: CASRTTGTSSTDTQYF

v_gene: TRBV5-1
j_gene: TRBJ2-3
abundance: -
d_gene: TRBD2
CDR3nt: TGCGCCAGCGCTAAAAGCGGGGACACAGATACGCAGTATTTT
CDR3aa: CASAKSGDTDTQYF

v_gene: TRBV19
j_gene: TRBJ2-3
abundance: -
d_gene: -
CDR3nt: TGTGCCAGTAGTATTGGTGGGAGTCCTAGCACAGATACGCAGTATTTT
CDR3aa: CASSIGGSPSTDTQYF

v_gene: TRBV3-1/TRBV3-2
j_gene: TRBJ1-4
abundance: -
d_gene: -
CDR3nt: TGTGCCAGCAGCCAAGTTAGCCGGGGGAATGAAAAACTGTTTTTT
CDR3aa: CASSQVSRGNEKLFF

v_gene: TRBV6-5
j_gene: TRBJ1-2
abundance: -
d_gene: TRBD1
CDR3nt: TGTGCCAGCAGTTACTCGAGACAGGGGGTGGTTGGCTACACCTTC
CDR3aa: CASSYSRQGVVGYTF

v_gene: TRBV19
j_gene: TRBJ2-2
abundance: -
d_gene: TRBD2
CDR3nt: TGTGCCAGTAGTATTCCGCCGGGACTAGCGGGGGGGAACACCGGGGAGCTGTTTTTT
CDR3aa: CASSIPPGLAGGNTGELFF

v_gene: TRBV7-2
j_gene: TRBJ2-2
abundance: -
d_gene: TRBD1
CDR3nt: TGTGCCAGCAGCTTTCGGGACAGCAACACCGGGGAGCTGTTTTTT
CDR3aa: CASSFRDSNTGELFF

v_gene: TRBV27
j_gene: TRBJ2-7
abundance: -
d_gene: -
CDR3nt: TGTGCCAGCAGTCTCGTTCCGGGGAATTGGAACGAGCAGTACTTC
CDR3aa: CASSLVPGNWNEQYF

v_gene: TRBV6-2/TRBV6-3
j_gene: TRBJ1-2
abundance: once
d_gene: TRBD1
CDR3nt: TGTGCCAGCAGTTGGGACAGTAACTATGGCTACACCTTC
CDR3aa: CASSWDSNYGYTF

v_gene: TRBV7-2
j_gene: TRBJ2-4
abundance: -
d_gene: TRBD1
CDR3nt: TGTGCCAGCAGCTTAGGTTTGCGGGACAGGGACAAAAACATTCAGTACTTC
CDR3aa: CASSLGLRDRDKNIQYF

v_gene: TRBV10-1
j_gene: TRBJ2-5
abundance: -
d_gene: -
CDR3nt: TGCGCCAGCAGTGAGGGAGGCAGGGCGGGGGAGACCCAGTACTTC
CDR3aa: CASSEGGRAGETQYF

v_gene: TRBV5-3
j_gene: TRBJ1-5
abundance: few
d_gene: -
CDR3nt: TGTGCCAGAAGCTTCGGACAGACGTACAATCAGCCCCAGCATTTT
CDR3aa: CARSFGQTYNQPQHF

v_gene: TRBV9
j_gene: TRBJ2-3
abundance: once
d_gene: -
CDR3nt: TGTGCCAGCAGCGTAGATGGGGGGTTAGATACGCAGTATTTT
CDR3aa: CASSVDGGLDTQYF

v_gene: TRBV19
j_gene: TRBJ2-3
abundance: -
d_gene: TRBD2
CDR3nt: TGTGCCAGTAGTGTGGGACTAGCGGGGAATACGCAGTATTTT
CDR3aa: CASSVGLAGNTQYF